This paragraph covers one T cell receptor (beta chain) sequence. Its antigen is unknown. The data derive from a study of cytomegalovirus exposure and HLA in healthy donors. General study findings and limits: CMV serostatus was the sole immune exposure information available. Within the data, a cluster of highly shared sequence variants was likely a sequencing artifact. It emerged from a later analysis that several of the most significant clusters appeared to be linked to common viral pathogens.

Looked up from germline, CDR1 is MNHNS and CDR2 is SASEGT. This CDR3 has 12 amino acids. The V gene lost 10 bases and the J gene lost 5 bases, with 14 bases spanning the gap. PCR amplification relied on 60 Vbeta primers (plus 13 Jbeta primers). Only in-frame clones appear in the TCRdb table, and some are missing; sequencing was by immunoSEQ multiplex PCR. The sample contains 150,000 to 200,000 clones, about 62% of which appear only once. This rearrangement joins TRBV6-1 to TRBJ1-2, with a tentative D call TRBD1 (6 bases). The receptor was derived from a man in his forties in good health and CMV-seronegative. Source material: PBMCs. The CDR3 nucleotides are TGTGCCACTTCTGGACAGTTATATGGCTACACCTTC. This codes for CATSGQLYGYTF.